This is a list of T cell receptor beta chains from one sample in a study of CD8+CD57+ T cells in acquired aplastic anemia. TCRdb re-derived calls from the reads in MiXCR, one entry per CDR3 protein. The sample records over 150,000 distinct CDR3 sequences, roughly 49% being singletons. The sample taken for sequencing was sorted CD4+, CD8+, or CD8+CD57+ T cells (not recorded which) from PBMCs. The receptors stem from a human donor with aplastic anemia. CDR3s include the opening cysteine and the closing phenylalanine or tryptophan. A D gene is named only where the DNA matches it firmly. Size values are once, few and many counts, or a class for expanded clones, and some rows have none.

D	size	V	J	DNA	CDR3
TRBD2	.	TRBV11-2	TRBJ2-5	TGTGCCAGCAGCTCGTTCCTGAGGCGGGGGGGCTTGGAGACCCAGTACTTC	CASSSFLRRGGLETQYF
TRBD2	many	TRBV29-1	TRBJ2-1	TGCAGCGTTGACGGGGGGTCAGGCAATGAGCAGTTCTTC	CSVDGGSGNEQFF
TRBD1	many	TRBV5-4	TRBJ1-1	TGTGCCAGCAACCACAGGGGCACTGAAGCTTTCTTT	CASNHRGTEAFF
TRBD1	.	TRBV20-1	TRBJ1-1	TGCAGTGCTCGACGGACAGGGGCGGTGAACACTGAAGCTTTCTTT	CSARRTGAVNTEAFF
.	.	TRBV10-3	TRBJ2-3	TGTGCCATCAGGAGGGGAGATACGCAGTATTTT	CAIRRGDTQYF
.	few	TRBV2	TRBJ2-7	TGTGCCAGCAGTTCCCGGTGGGTCAGGGCCCACGAGCAGTACTTC	CASSSRWVRAHEQYF
.	.	TRBV7-9	TRBJ1-6	TGTGCCAGCAGCGCCGAGGGGGACTCGTATTCACCCCTCCACTTT	CASSAEGDSYSPLHF
.	.	TRBV2	TRBJ1-2	TGTGCCAGCAGTGCCCTACCAGTTGACTATGGCTACACCTTC	CASSALPVDYGYTF
.	.	TRBV3-1	TRBJ1-5	TGTGCCAGCAGCCAAATGCCAGGGGTTAATCAGCCCCAGCATTTT	CASSQMPGVNQPQHF
TRBD2	.	TRBV9	TRBJ2-7	TGTGCCAGCAGCCCGGGGACTAGCCTTAGGAGCTCCTACGAGCAGTACTTC	CASSPGTSLRSSYEQYF
.	.	TRBV7-9	TRBJ1-2	TGTGCCAGCAGCCCAGGGATGGTAACAGCCCTACTCACCTTC	CASSPGMVTALLTF
.	.	TRBV4-2	TRBJ2-2	TGTGCCAGCAGCCATGATGGAGGCGGGGAGCTGTTTTTT	CASSHDGGGELFF
TRBD1	.	TRBV7-6	TRBJ1-2	TGTGCCAGCAGCTCGAATTCGGGACAGGGGGCGGATGGCTACACCTTC	CASSSNSGQGADGYTF
TRBD2	many	TRBV7-7	TRBJ2-6	TGTGCCAGCAGCCCTAGCGGGGGGCTCTCTGGGGCCAACGTCCTGACTTTC	CASSPSGGLSGANVLTF
.	.	TRBV29-1	TRBJ2-7	TGCAGCGCTCGGGTCCCCGCAAGCGAGCAGTACTTC	CSARVPASEQYF
TRBD1	.	TRBV24-1	TRBJ2-3	TGTGCCACCAGTGATTTGCAGGGGGCGTTGAGTGATACGCAGTATTTT	CATSDLQGALSDTQYF
.	.	TRBV7-9	TRBJ1-1	TGTGCCAGCAGCTTGGGAGCGGCGGGGGAGACTTTCTTT	CASSLGAAGETFF
.	.	TRBV2	TRBJ2-3	TGTGCCAGCAGTGAATGGAGTTTAGAGGGTCCGCAGTATTTT	CASSEWSLEGPQYF
.	.	TRBV15	TRBJ2-5	TGTGCCACCAGCAGAGGGGGTCCCTCCCAAGAGACCCAGTACTTC	CATSRGGPSQETQYF
TRBD2	.	TRBV20-1	TRBJ2-6	TGCAGTGCAAGGACTAGCCGGAGGACAGTTTCTGGGGCCAACGTCCTGACTTTC	CSARTSRRTVSGANVLTF
.	.	TRBV2	TRBJ1-1	TGTGCCAGCAGTGTTGTGGACGCTTTCTTT	CASSVVDAFF
TRBD1	.	TRBV20-1	TRBJ1-5	TGCAGTGCTAGAGTCACAGGGGTGGGTCAGCCCCAGCATTTT	CSARVTGVGQPQHF